These 18 T cell receptor beta chains were sequenced from one sample in a study of cytomegalovirus exposure and HLA in healthy donors. Assay used: immunoSEQ multiplex PCR; TCRdb lists only in-frame clones, some missing. Of about 120,000 clones listed, around 87% are singletons. Sequences were obtained from PBMCs. These receptor sequences come from a woman aged 18-29 years in good health and CMV-seropositive.

This clone came up a few times. The chain is built from TRBV25-1 and TRBJ2-7; TRBD2 aligns across 8 bases. This CDR3 region has 13 residues. V lost 4 bases, J lost 6 bases, and 5 bases stayed unmatched. Germline V gene data show CDR1 as MGHDK and CDR2 as SYGVNS. The CDR3 loop reads CASSVTGTSEQYF. The DNA for the CDR3 is TGTGCCAGCAGTGTCACCGGGACTAGCGAGCAGTACTTC.

In its sample, this clone was seen once. The V and J genes are TRBV11-2 and TRBJ2-1; maybe TRBD2 (5 bases). Deletions cut 4 bases from V and 1 base from J, with 11 bases between. The CDR3 consists of 15 residues. Germline V gene lookup returns CDR1 SGHAT and CDR2 FQNNGV. The CDR3 region has the DNA TGTGCCAGCAGCTCCCGGACTGGATCCTACAATGAGCAGTTCTTC. Its translation is CASSSRTGSYNEQFF. Using reference TRBV11-2 and TRBJ2-1 for the parts outside the CDR3, the full variable domain is EAGVAQSPRYKIIEKRQSVAFWCNPISGHATLYWYQQILGQGPKLLIQFQNNGVVDDSQLPKDRFSAERLKGVDSTLKIQPAKLEDSAVYLCASSSRTGSYNEQFFGPGTRLTVL.

The chain links TRBV7-9 to TRBJ1-1; D perhaps matches TRBD1 (6 bases). V lost 0 bases and J lost 1, with 12 bases in between. CDR1 and CDR2 (germline): SEHNR, FQNEAQ (reference sequence). The length of the CDR3 is 16 residues. The CDR3 sequence is CASSLALGGANTEAFF. Here the CDR3 DNA reads TGTGCCAGCAGCTTAGCTCTAGGGGGGGCGAACACTGAAGCTTTCTTT. The whole variable domain, remainder taken from reference TRBV7-9 and TRBJ1-1, is DTGVSQNPRHKITKRGQNVTFRCDPISEHNRLYWYRQTLGQGPEFLTYFQNEAQLEKSRLLSDRFSAERPKGSFSTLEIQRTEQGDSAMYLCASSLALGGANTEAFFGQGTRLTVV.

This chain links TRBV2 with TRBJ2-2; 11 bases map to TRBD2. The V and J ends lost 5 bases and 6 bases, in that order; junction bases with no gene match: 2. Germline loops: CDR1 SNHLY, CDR2 FYNNEI. CDR3 length: 14 amino acids. The CDR3 DNA follows: TGTGCCAGCAGTTCACTAGCGGGGGCCGGGGAGCTGTTTTTT. Translated, it gives CASSSLAGAGELFF.

The V call is TRBV5-1, the J call TRBJ2-1; D is undetermined. The CDR3 is 15 residues long. Between the trimmed V and J ends, which lost 0 bases and 0 bases, there was a span of 7 bases. The germline V gene encodes CDR1 SGHRS and CDR2 YFSETQ. CDR3 sequence: CASSLGQNSYNEQFF. For the CDR3, the DNA is TGCGCCAGCAGCTTGGGTCAGAACTCCTACAATGAGCAGTTCTTC.

V usage is TRBV29-1 and J usage is TRBJ1-5; unclear D gene. From germline, CDR1 is SQVTM and CDR2 ANQGSEA. CDR3 size: 12 residues. With 4 bases removed from V and 2 bases from J, the gap between germline ends came to 6 bases. The CDR3 region is CSVGGGNQPQHF. CDR3 in DNA: TGCAGCGTTGGGGGAGGCAATCAGCCCCAGCATTTT.

The chain employs TRBV9 and TRBJ2-1, with no clear D. There are 15 residues in the CDR3. CDR1 SGDLS and CDR2 YYNGEE come from the germline V gene. Trimming cost V 0 bases and J 3 bases, with 10 bases left between them. This CDR3 is CASSVGGGDYNEQFF. CDR3 sequence (DNA): TGTGCCAGCAGCGTAGGCGGTGGCGACTACAATGAGCAGTTCTTC.

This sequence joins TRBV5-1 and TRBJ2-3; 9 bases are shared with TRBD2. With V trimmed by 0 bases and J by 0 bases, 2 bases remained unmatched. The CDR3 totals 16 residues. Germline CDR1 is SGHRS and CDR2 is YFSETQ. The CDR3 sequence is CASSLVAGASTDTQYF. The CDR3 coding sequence is TGCGCCAGCAGCTTGGTAGCGGGGGCTAGCACAGATACGCAGTATTTT.

The chain joins TRBV25-1 to TRBJ2-1; the match to TRBD2 covers 11 bases. The CDR3 sequence is 14 residues long. Germline V lookup: CDR1 MGHDK, CDR2 SYGVNS. V dropped 8 bases and J dropped 4; count of bases not matched to a gene: 4. CDR3 coding DNA: TGTGCCAGCGGGATAGCGGGGGGGTACAATGAGCAGTTCTTC. It codes for CASGIAGGYNEQFF. The full variable domain, rest sourced from reference TRBV25-1 and TRBJ2-1, is EADIYQTPRYLVIGTGKKITLECSQTMGHDKMYWYQQDPGMELHLIHYSYGVNSTEKGDLSSESTVSRIRTEHFPLTLESARPSHTSQYLCASGIAGGYNEQFFGPGTRLTVL.

This chain uses TRBV18 with TRBJ2-2; 11 bases agree with TRBD2. This CDR3 comprises 15 residues. V was pared by 6 bases and J by 4 bases, with 4 bases of the junction left unmatched. Per germline, CDR1 KGHSH and CDR2 LQKENI. The CDR3 bases are TGTGCCAGCTCCCCCGGGACTAGCGGCACCGGGGAGCTGTTTTTT. Amino acids: CASSPGTSGTGELFF. Complete variable domain (other parts from reference TRBV18 and TRBJ2-2): NAGVMQNPRHLVRRRGQEARLRCSPMKGHSHVYWYRQLPEEGLKFMVYLQKENIIDESGMPKERFSAEFPKEGPSILRIQQVVRGDSAAYFCASSPGTSGTGELFFGEGSRLTVL.

The chain couples TRBV5-6 to TRBJ2-6; D is ambiguous. The CDR3 sequence is 16 residues long. Germline-derived CDR1 and CDR2 are SGHDT and YYEEEE. The ends were cut back, 4 bases at V and 4 bases at J, with 15 bases in the middle. DNA of the CDR3: TGTGCCAGCAGCAATCCGGGTCTCCGGGGGGCCAACGTCCTGACTTTC. Amino acids: CASSNPGLRGANVLTF.

The DNA for the CDR3 is TGTGCCAGCATTCCTTCCGGCCAGGGGGCTAACACCGGGGAGCTGTTTTTT. It specifies CASIPSGQGANTGELFF. This sequence joins TRBV25-1 and TRBJ2-2; TRBD1 aligns across 8 bases. J was trimmed by 2 bases and V by 7 bases; bases with no gene match: 12. Per the germline V gene, CDR1 is MGHDK and CDR2 is SYGVNS. The CDR3 sequence is 17 residues long.

The chain is built from TRBV10-2 and TRBJ1-1, with a tentative D call TRBD1 (5 bases). V dropped 7 bases and J dropped 5 bases, with 11 bases sitting between them. Germline V gene lookup returns CDR1 WSHSY and CDR2 SAAADI. The CDR3 totals 12 residues. The CDR3 reads CASKRGGTEAFF. CDR3 coding DNA: TGCGCCAGCAAGAGGGGAGGAACTGAAGCTTTCTTT.

V is TRBV7-8 and J is TRBJ2-7; 8 bases match TRBD1. Trimming removed 4 bases from V and 3 bases from J; junction bases left unmatched: 8. The CDR3 sequence is 15 residues long. The germline V gene has CDR1 SGHVS and CDR2 FQNEAQ. CDR3 in DNA: TGTGCCAGCAGCTCACCCGGGACAGGTGTCTACGAGCAGTACTTC. Translating gives CASSSPGTGVYEQYF.

The rearrangement joins TRBV9 to TRBJ2-5, with TRBD1 matching 9 bases. V shed 3 bases, J shed 1 base, and the junction held 13 bases outside the gene matches. Germline CDR1 and CDR2: SGDLS and YYNGEE. This CDR3 contains 18 residues. The CDR3, as DNA: TGTGCCAGCAGCGAACAGGGGGCGTTGAGGGGTCCCCAAGAGACCCAGTACTTC. It is translated as CASSEQGALRGPQETQYF.

This rearrangement joins TRBV5-1 to TRBJ1-4; D perhaps matches TRBD1 (5 bases). Germline V CDR1 and CDR2: SGHRS, YFSETQ. This CDR3 region has 15 residues. The V end lost 0 bases, the J end lost 10 bases, and 16 bases lay between the germline ends. The CDR3 nucleotides are TGCGCCAGCAGCTTGGACAGGTCGATTTACGGAAAACTGTTTTTT. Translated: CASSLDRSIYGKLFF.

As to this clone: The same CDR3 also results from other DNA sequences found in this sample. The rearrangement joins TRBV6-6 to TRBJ1-6, with 8 bases aligning to TRBD1. V gave up 4 bases and J gave up 10 bases; unmatched junction bases: 6. Germline-derived CDR1 and CDR2 are MNHNY and SVGAGI (reference sequence). The CDR3 sequence is 14 residues long. CDR3 sequence reads: CASSSGQGGSPLHF. CDR3 nucleotide sequence: TGTGCCAGCAGTTCAGGACAGGGAGGGTCACCCCTCCACTTT.

The chain recombines TRBV18 with TRBJ1-1, with D hard to call. CDR3 size: 16 residues. V was shortened by 1 base and J by 2 bases, with 14 bases between the two germline ends. In germline, CDR1 is KGHSH, CDR2 LQKENI. The CDR3 protein is CASSPRLQKTNTEAFF. The CDR3 DNA sequence: TGTGCCAGCTCACCACGTCTTCAGAAAACCAACACTGAAGCTTTCTTT.